What follows are 30 T cell receptor beta chains derived from one specimen sequenced in a study of CD4 T cells in relation to SARS-CoV-2 and coronaviruses. Assay: immunoSEQ multiplex PCR; the TCRdb copy retains only in-frame clones and omits some. Among roughly 38,000 clones listed, over 75% were seen once. The antigens these receptors bind are not known. Sequencing was carried out using naive CD4+ T cells from PBMCs, cultured in vitro. The subset denotes: naive CD4+ T cells isolated by negative enrichment. These receptors all stem from an adult with COVID-19.

This chain joins TRBV7-9 and TRBJ2-1; D ambiguous. Germline assignment: CDR1 SEHNR and CDR2 FQNEAQ (reference sequence). The CDR3 covers 14 residues. Trimming left V 6 bases short and J 4 bases short, with 13 bases between. The CDR3, as DNA: TGTGCCAGCAGTCCTATGACGCCTTACAATGAGCAGTTCTTC. This encodes CASSPMTPYNEQFF. The full variable domain, in which reference TRBV7-9 and TRBJ2-1 provide the parts outside the CDR3, is DTGVSQNPRHKITKRGQNVTFRCDPISEHNRLYWYRQTLGQGPEFLTYFQNEAQLEKSRLLSDRFSAERPKGSFSTLEIQRTEQGDSAMYLCASSPMTPYNEQFFGPGTRLTVL.

V is TRBV6-2 or TRBV6-3 and J is TRBJ2-7, with D perhaps TRBD1 or TRBD2 (6 bases each). The CDR3 length is 13 residues. Germline V CDR1 and CDR2: MNHEY, SVGEGT. Trimming removed 2 bases from V and 2 bases from J, with 7 bases in between. As DNA, the CDR3 is TGTGCCAGCAGTTACAGGGGGGCCTACGAGCAGTACTTC. This translates into CASSYRGAYEQYF.

The chain links TRBV3-1 (or the pseudogene TRBV3-2) to TRBJ1-2, with D unclear. V lost 8 bases and J lost 7, with 14 bases in between. The germline V gene has CDR1 LGHDT and CDR2 YNNKEL (reference sequence). The CDR3 consists of 12 residues. The CDR3 DNA sequence: TGTGCCAGCGGAACTTTGACCGGTGGCTACACCTTC. Translating it yields CASGTLTGGYTF.

There are a few counts of this clone. This rearrangement joins TRBV19 to TRBJ1-3; D gene ambiguous. CDR3 size: 11 residues. Per the germline V gene, CDR1 is LNHDA and CDR2 is SQIVND (reference sequence). V dropped 5 bases and J dropped 4 bases, with 3 bases sitting between them. Here the CDR3 reads CASSLGNTIYF. The CDR3 nucleotides are TGTGCCAGTAGTCTCGGAAACACCATATATTTT.

The chain joins TRBV28 to TRBJ1-2, with D hard to call. The length of the CDR3 is 13 residues. V lost 7 bases, J lost 7 bases, and 16 bases lay in between. CDR1 and CDR2 from the germline V gene are MDHEN and SYDVKM. As DNA, the CDR3 is TGTGCCAGCAACTTTGAGGGAATTGGTGGCTACACCTTC. Its protein is CASNFEGIGGYTF.

The J gene is TRBJ2-1, the V gene TRBV28; no reliable D call. The CDR3 covers 12 residues. V dropped 2 bases and J dropped 10 bases, with 9 bases sitting between them. The germline gives CDR1 MDHEN, CDR2 SYDVKM. CDR3 residues: CASSLRTGEQFF. Here the CDR3 DNA reads TGTGCCAGCAGTTTACGGACCGGAGAGCAGTTCTTC.

With regard to this clone: At the DNA level, this CDR3 is encoded by other sequences in the same sample as well. This chain joins TRBV30 and TRBJ1-5, with D perhaps matching TRBD1 (6 bases). Germline lookup yields CDR1 GTSNPN and CDR2 SVGIG (reference sequence). The CDR3 spans 13 residues. V was pared by 2 bases and J by 2 bases, with 7 bases between. The CDR3 region is CAWSHRGNQPQHF. CDR3 bases: TGTGCCTGGAGTCACAGGGGCAATCAGCCCCAGCATTTT. The full variable domain, in which reference TRBV30 and TRBJ1-5 provide the parts outside the CDR3, is SQTIHQWPATLVQPVGSPLSLECTVEGTSNPNLYWYRQAAGRGLQLLFYSVGIGQISSEVPQNLSASRPQDRQFILSSKKLLLSDSGFYLCAWSHRGNQPQHFGDGTRLSIL.

The chain couples TRBV5-6 to TRBJ2-5; D is unresolved. Trimming took 0 bases from V and 2 from J, leaving 2 bases between them. The CDR3 spans 12 residues. Germline V gene sequence: CDR1 SGHDT, CDR2 YYEEEE. Here the CDR3 reads CASSLVQETQYF. The CDR3 nucleotides are TGTGCCAGCAGCTTGGTACAAGAGACCCAGTACTTC.

The chain carries TRBV9 and TRBJ2-5; D unresolved. The CDR3 extends over 12 amino acids. Per germline, CDR1 SGDLS and CDR2 YYNGEE. V shed 0 bases and J shed 4 bases, with 4 bases lying between them. The chain's CDR3 is CASSVEGETQYF. Here the CDR3 DNA reads TGTGCCAGCAGCGTAGAGGGAGAGACCCAGTACTTC.

The chain couples TRBV28 to TRBJ1-5; D is ambiguous. CDR1 MDHEN and CDR2 SYDVKM come from the germline V gene. CDR3 length: 14 residues. V was shortened by 1 base and J by 7 bases, with 11 bases between the two germline ends. CDR3: CASSLYLPEQPQHF. CDR3 DNA sequence: TGTGCCAGCAGTTTATACCTACCCGAACAGCCCCAGCATTTT.

This rearrangement joins TRBV4-3 to TRBJ2-6; no clear D gene. CDR1 and CDR2 from the germline V gene are LGHNA and YSLEER. Trimming took off 0 bases at V and 0 bases at J, with 12 bases between the two ends. This CDR3 has 18 residues. The DNA for the CDR3 is TGCGCCAGCAGCCAAGAGTCTTTAGACACCTCTGGGGCCAACGTCCTGACTTTC. This codes for CASSQESLDTSGANVLTF.

V and J are TRBV12-3 or TRBV12-4 and TRBJ1-1; D gene unclear. The CDR3 totals 13 residues. Trimming removed 5 bases at V and 4 bases at J, with 11 bases between. Here the CDR3 DNA reads TGTGCCAGCAGTCTGAAACTGTCCACTGAAGCTTTCTTT. Its protein is CASSLKLSTEAFF.

The chain employs TRBV6-5 and TRBJ2-7; the match to TRBD1 covers 9 bases. V gave up 4 bases and J gave up 2 bases; unmatched junction bases: 6. Germline values: CDR1 MNHEY, CDR2 SVGAGI. The CDR3 is 15 amino acids. The CDR3 DNA is TGTGCCAGCAGTTCCGGGACAGGGTATGCCTACGAGCAGTACTTC. This sequence encodes CASSSGTGYAYEQYF.

The rearrangement joins TRBV28 to TRBJ1-5; a possible D gene is TRBD1 (5 bases). Deletions cut 2 bases from V and 2 bases from J, with 10 bases between. The CDR3 contains 15 residues. The germline V gene encodes CDR1 MDHEN and CDR2 SYDVKM. The DNA of the CDR3 is TGTGCCAGCAGTTTAATGGGGCGGGGCAATCAGCCCCAGCATTTT. It translates to CASSLMGRGNQPQHF.

This clone was counted a single time. CDR3 region: CASSVGGTGGEQYF. CDR3 in DNA: TGTGCCAGCAGCGTAGGGGGGACAGGAGGCGAGCAGTACTTC. This sequence joins TRBV9 and TRBJ2-7; TRBD1 matches 8 bases. V lost 0 bases to trimming and J lost 6 bases; unmatched junction nucleotides: 5. The germline V gene has CDR1 SGDLS and CDR2 YYNGEE. The CDR3 contains 14 residues.

The CDR3 coding sequence is TGTGCCAGCATCCCAGGGGAGTCTGGCACAGATACGCAGTATTTT. This encodes CASIPGESGTDTQYF. This sequence joins TRBV28 and TRBJ2-3; D may be TRBD1 (6 bases). The V end lost 7 bases, the J end lost 1 base, and 15 bases lay between the germline ends. This CDR3 has 15 amino acids. Germline values: CDR1 MDHEN, CDR2 SYDVKM.

The chain couples TRBV11-2 to TRBJ2-2, with TRBD2 matching over 8 bases. From germline, CDR1 is SGHAT and CDR2 FQNNGV. The trim removed 4 bases at V and 1 base at J, leaving 5 bases unmatched. This CDR3 is built from 16 residues. The CDR3 is CASSSVAGKNTGELFF. In nucleotides, the CDR3 is TGTGCCAGCAGCTCTGTAGCGGGAAAGAACACCGGGGAGCTGTTTTTT.

The chain uses TRBV13 and TRBJ2-5, with D possibly being TRBD1 (6 bases). The CDR3 is made up of 13 amino acids. Trimming pared 5 bases from V and 2 bases from J, leaving 9 bases between. Germline assignment: CDR1 PRHDT and CDR2 FYEKMQ (reference sequence). The CDR3 here is CASSPTGQETQYF. The CDR3, as DNA: TGTGCCAGCAGCCCGACAGGACAAGAGACCCAGTACTTC.

The rearrangement links TRBV4-1 to TRBJ2-1; 7 nucleotides align to TRBD2. V lost 1 base and J lost 5; bases outside the gene matches: 5. Per germline, CDR1 MGHRA and CDR2 YSYEKL. The CDR3 extends over 15 amino acids. The CDR3 coding sequence is TGCGCCAGCAGCCAAGTTCTAGCGGACAACAATGAGCAGTTCTTC. It encodes CASSQVLADNNEQFF.

This rearrangement joins TRBV5-6 to TRBJ1-3, with D unclear. The length of the CDR3 is 15 residues. Trimming removed 0 bases at V and 0 bases at J, with 7 bases between. CDR1 is SGHDT, CDR2 YYEEEE, per germline. In DNA form, the CDR3 reads TGTGCCAGCAGCTTGGGGATCTACTCTGGAAACACCATATATTTT. It translates to CASSLGIYSGNTIYF.

CDR3 protein: CASSLDGYNTQYF. CDR3 DNA sequence: TGCGCCAGCAGCTTGGACGGGTACAATACGCAGTATTTT. This chain uses TRBV5-1 with TRBJ2-3; D is unclear. The germline gives CDR1 SGHRS, CDR2 YFSETQ. Trimming pared 0 bases from V and 7 bases from J, leaving 9 bases between. The CDR3 spans 13 residues.

The chain uses TRBV12-1 and TRBJ1-5; the table assigns TRBD1, which was not confirmed against the DNA. TRBV12-1 constitutes a pseudogene. CDR3 length equals 18 residues. In DNA form, the CDR3 reads TGTGCCAGCAGCTGCCCGGGACAGGGTCGGCGAGGCAATCAGCCCCAGCATTTT. Amino acid sequence: CASSCPGQGRRGNQPQHF.

The rearrangement uses TRBV10-3 and TRBJ2-3, with D unresolved. V lost 10 bases to trimming and J lost 0 bases, with 14 bases between them. This CDR3 spans 14 amino acids. Looked up from germline, CDR1 is ENHRY and CDR2 is SYGVKD. The DNA of the CDR3 is TGTGCCACCCGGCCCGGCGGTAGCACAGATACGCAGTATTTT. Protein: CATRPGGSTDTQYF.

The chain joins TRBV19 to TRBJ2-7; 9 bases fit TRBD2. This CDR3 has 14 amino acids. V shed 10 bases and J 2 bases; nucleotides not matched to a gene: 9. Per germline, CDR1 LNHDA and CDR2 SQIVND (reference sequence). CDR3 bases: TGTGCCATACTAGCGGGCATGCGCCCCTACGAGCAGTACTTC. It yields the protein CAILAGMRPYEQYF. Complete variable domain (other parts from reference TRBV19 and TRBJ2-7): DGGITQSPKYLFRKEGQNVTLSCEQNLNHDAMYWYRQDPGQGLRLIYYSQIVNDFQKGDIAEGYSVSREKKESFPLTVTSAQKNPTAFYLCAILAGMRPYEQYFGPGTRLTVT.

This clone has more than one count but fewer than ten. The rearrangement joins TRBV30 to TRBJ2-7; 7 bases align to TRBD2. Trimming removed 0 bases from V and 3 bases from J; junction bases left unmatched: 5. Germline V lookup: CDR1 GTSNPN, CDR2 SVGIG (reference sequence). This CDR3 has 14 amino acids. In DNA, the CDR3 is TGTGCCTGGAGTGTTCGGCTAGCGGTCTACGAGCAGTACTTC. Translated, it gives CAWSVRLAVYEQYF.

V gene TRBV6-5 combines with J gene TRBJ2-7; unclear D gene. The CDR3 length is 12 residues. CDR1 is MNHEY, CDR2 SVGAGI, per germline. V lost 8 bases, J lost 2 bases, and 10 bases lay in between. CDR3 sequence (DNA): TGTGCCAGCGGGTATCCGCCCTACGAGCAGTACTTC. It is translated as CASGYPPYEQYF.

This clone was picked up a small number of times. This chain joins TRBV19 and TRBJ2-7, with TRBD2 matching over 13 bases. V was pared by 5 bases and J by 6 bases, with 4 bases of the junction left unmatched. CDR3 size: 14 residues. CDR1 and CDR2 from the germline V gene are LNHDA and SQIVND (reference sequence). The CDR3 protein is CASSWTSGSREQYF. DNA for the CDR3: TGTGCCAGTAGTTGGACTAGCGGGAGTCGCGAGCAGTACTTC.

This sequence joins TRBV27 and TRBJ2-1, with 7 bases fitting TRBD2. This CDR3 is 15 amino acids long. Trimming cost V 10 bases and J 4 bases; bases outside gene matches: 13. Germline V CDR1 and CDR2: MNHEY, SMNVEV (reference sequence). The CDR3 sequence: CATATGTNPYNEQFF. CDR3 in DNA: TGTGCCACCGCAACCGGGACTAACCCTTACAATGAGCAGTTCTTC.

The rearrangement links TRBV11-2 to TRBJ2-5, with 8 bases aligning to TRBD1. With 5 bases clipped from V and 5 bases from J, the junction kept 7 bases outside the gene matches. In germline, CDR1 is SGHAT, CDR2 FQNNGV. The CDR3 covers 14 residues. The CDR3 DNA sequence: TGTGCCAGCAGCAAAGGACAGGGTCGTGAGACCCAGTACTTC. This codes for CASSKGQGRETQYF.

Concerning this clone itself: The same CDR3 is also encoded by other DNA sequences in this sample. This chain links TRBV28 with TRBJ1-2; D is perhaps TRBD1 (6 bases). This CDR3 has 14 residues. V was cut by 6 bases and J by 3 bases, with 14 bases left in between. Germline V gene lookup returns CDR1 MDHEN and CDR2 SYDVKM. The CDR3 reads CASSQPDRHYGYTF. CDR3 DNA sequence: TGTGCCAGCAGCCAACCGGACAGACACTATGGCTACACCTTC.